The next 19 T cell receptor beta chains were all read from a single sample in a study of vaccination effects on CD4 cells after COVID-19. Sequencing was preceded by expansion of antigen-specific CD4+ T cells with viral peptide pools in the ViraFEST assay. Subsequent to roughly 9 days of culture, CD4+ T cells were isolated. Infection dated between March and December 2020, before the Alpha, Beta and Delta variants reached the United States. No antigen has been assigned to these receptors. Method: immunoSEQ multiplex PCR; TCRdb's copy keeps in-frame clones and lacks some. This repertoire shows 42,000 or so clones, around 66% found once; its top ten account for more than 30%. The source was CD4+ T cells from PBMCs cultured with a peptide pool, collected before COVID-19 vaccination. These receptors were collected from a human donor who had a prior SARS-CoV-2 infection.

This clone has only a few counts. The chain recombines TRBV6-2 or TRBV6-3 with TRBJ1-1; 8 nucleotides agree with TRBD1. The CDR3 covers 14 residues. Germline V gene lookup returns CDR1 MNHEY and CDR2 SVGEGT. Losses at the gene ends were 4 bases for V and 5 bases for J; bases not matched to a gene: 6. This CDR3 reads CASSSMGQVTEAFF. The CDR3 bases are TGTGCCAGCAGTTCTATGGGACAGGTGACTGAAGCTTTCTTT.

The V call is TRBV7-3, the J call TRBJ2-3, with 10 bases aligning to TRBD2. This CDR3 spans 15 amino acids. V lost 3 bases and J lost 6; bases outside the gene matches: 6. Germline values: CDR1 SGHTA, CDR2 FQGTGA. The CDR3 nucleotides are TGTGCCAGCAGCTTTGGACTAGCGGAGGGGGATACGCAGTATTTT. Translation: CASSFGLAEGDTQYF. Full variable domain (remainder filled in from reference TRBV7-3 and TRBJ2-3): GAGVSQTPSNKVTEKGKYVELRCDPISGHTALYWYRQSLGQGPEFLIYFQGTGAADDSGLPNDRFFAVRPEGSVSTLKIQRTERGDSAVYLCASSFGLAEGDTQYFGPGTRLTVL.

CDR3 sequence reads: CASSQQFSGLAGAGSYEQYF. As DNA, the CDR3 is TGTGCCAGCAGCCAGCAATTTTCGGGACTAGCGGGAGCTGGGTCCTACGAGCAGTACTTC. This chain joins TRBV3-1 (or the pseudogene TRBV3-2) and TRBJ2-7, with TRBD2 identical over 14 bases. Germline V CDR1 and CDR2: LGHDT, YNNKEL (reference sequence). The CDR3 spans 20 residues. V lost 3 bases and J lost 1; bases outside the gene matches: 14.

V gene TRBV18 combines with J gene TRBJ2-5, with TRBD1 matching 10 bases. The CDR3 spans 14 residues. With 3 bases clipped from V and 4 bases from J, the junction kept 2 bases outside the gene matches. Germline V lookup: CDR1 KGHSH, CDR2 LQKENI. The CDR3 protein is CASSPGQGSETQYF. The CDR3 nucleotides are TGTGCCAGCTCACCGGGACAGGGGTCAGAGACCCAGTACTTC.

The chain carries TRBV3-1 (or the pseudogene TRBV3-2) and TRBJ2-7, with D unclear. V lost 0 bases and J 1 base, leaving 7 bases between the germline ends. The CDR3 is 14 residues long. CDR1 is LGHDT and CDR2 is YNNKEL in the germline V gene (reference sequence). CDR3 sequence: CASSQDPHSYEQYF. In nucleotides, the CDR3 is TGTGCCAGCAGCCAAGACCCCCATTCCTACGAGCAGTACTTC.

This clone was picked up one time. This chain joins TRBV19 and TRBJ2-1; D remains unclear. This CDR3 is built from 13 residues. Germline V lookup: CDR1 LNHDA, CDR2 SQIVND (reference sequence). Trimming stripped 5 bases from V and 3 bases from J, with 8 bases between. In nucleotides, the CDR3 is TGTGCCAGTAGTGTTAGGATCTACAATGAGCAGTTCTTC. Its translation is CASSVRIYNEQFF.

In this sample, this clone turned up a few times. The CDR3 region is CASSTSGTGEQYF. DNA of the CDR3: TGTGCCAGCAGCACTAGCGGGACGGGCGAGCAGTACTTC. This chain uses TRBV7-3 with TRBJ2-7; TRBD2 aligns across 10 bases. Germline-derived CDR1 and CDR2 are SGHTA and FQGTGA. The CDR3 contains 13 residues. The V segment lost 5 bases and the J segment 6 bases; nucleotides outside the gene matches: 4.

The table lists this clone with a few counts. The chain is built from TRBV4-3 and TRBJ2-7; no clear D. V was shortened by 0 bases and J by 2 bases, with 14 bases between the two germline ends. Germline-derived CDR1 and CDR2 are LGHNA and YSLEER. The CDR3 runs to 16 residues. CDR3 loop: CASSQDLRRATYEQYF. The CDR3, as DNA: TGCGCCAGCAGCCAAGATCTCAGAAGGGCTACCTACGAGCAGTACTTC.

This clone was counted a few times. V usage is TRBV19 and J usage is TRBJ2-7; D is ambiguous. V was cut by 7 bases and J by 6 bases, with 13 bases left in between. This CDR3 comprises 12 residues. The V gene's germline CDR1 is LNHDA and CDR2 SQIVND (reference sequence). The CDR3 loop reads CASNHFGGEQYF. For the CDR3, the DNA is TGTGCCAGTAACCACTTCGGCGGCGAGCAGTACTTC.

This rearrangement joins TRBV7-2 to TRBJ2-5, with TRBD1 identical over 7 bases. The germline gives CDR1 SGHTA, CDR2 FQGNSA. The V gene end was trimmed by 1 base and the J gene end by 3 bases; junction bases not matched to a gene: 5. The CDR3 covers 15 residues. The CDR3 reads CASSLVWDSEETQYF. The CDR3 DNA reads TGTGCCAGCAGCTTAGTCTGGGACAGCGAAGAGACCCAGTACTTC. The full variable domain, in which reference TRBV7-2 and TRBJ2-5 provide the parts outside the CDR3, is GAGVSQSPSNKVTEKGKDVELRCDPISGHTALYWYRQSLGQGLEFLIYFQGNSAPDKSGLPSDRFSAERTGGSVSTLTIQRTQQEDSAVYLCASSLVWDSEETQYFGPGTRLLVL.

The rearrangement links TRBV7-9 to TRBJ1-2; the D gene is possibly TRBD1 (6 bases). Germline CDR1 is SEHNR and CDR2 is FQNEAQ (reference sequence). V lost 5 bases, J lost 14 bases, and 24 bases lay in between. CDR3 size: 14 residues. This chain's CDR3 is CASSPYYSQGESTF. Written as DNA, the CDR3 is TGTGCCAGCAGCCCGTACTATTCACAGGGCGAGAGTACCTTC. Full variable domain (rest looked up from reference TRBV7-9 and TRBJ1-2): DTGVSQNPRHKITKRGQNVTFRCDPISEHNRLYWYRQTLGQGPEFLTYFQNEAQLEKSRLLSDRFSAERPKGSFSTLEIQRTEQGDSAMYLCASSPYYSQGESTFGSGTRLTVV.

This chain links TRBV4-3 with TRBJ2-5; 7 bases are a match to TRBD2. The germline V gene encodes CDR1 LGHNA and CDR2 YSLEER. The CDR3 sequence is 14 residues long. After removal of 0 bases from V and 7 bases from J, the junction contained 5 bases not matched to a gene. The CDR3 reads CASSQDRTGGTQYF. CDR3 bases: TGCGCCAGCAGCCAAGACAGGACGGGGGGGACCCAGTACTTC.

The CDR3 spells CASSLGFGVQVQETQYF. CDR3 bases: TGTGCCAGCAGCTTGGGTTTCGGCGTGCAGGTCCAAGAGACCCAGTACTTC. The chain uses TRBV5-6 and TRBJ2-5, with D hard to call. The CDR3 is made up of 17 amino acids. Germline V gene lookup returns CDR1 SGHDT and CDR2 YYEEEE. Between the trimmed V and J ends, which lost 0 bases and 1 base, there was a span of 16 bases.

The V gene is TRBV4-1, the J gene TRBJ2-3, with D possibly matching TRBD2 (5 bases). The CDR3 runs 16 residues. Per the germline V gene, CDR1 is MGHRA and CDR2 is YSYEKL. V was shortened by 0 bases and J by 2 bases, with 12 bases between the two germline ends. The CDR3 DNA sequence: TGCGCCAGCAGCCAAGATTTTAGACGGGACACAGATACGCAGTATTTT. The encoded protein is CASSQDFRRDTDTQYF.

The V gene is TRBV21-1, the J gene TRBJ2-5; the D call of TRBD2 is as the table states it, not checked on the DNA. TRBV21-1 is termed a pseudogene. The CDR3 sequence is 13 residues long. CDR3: CASSPGIQETQYF. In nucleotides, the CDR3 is TGTGCCAGCAGCCCGGGTATCCAAGAGACCCAGTACTTC.

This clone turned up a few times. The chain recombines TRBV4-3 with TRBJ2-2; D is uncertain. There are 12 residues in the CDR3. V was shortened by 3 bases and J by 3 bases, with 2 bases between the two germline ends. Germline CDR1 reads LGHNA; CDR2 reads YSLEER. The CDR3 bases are TGCGCCAGCAGCCACGACACCGGGGAGCTGTTTTTT. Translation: CASSHDTGELFF.

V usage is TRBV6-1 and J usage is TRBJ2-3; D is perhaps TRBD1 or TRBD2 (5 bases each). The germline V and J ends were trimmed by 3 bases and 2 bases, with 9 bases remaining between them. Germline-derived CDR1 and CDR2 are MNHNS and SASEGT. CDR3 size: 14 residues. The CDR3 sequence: CASSDRENTDTQYF. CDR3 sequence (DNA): TGTGCCAGCAGTGACAGGGAGAACACAGATACGCAGTATTTT.

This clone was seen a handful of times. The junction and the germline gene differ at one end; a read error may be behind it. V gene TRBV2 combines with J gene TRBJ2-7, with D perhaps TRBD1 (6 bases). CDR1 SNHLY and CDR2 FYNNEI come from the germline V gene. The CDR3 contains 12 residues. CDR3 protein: CASSEGVKGTHF. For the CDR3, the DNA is TGTGCCAGCAGTGAAGGAGTAAAGGGGACACACTTC. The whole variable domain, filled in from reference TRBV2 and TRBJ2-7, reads EPEVTQTPSHQVTQMGQEVILRCVPISNHLYFYWYRQILGQKVEFLVSFYNNEISEKSEIFDDQFSVERPDGSNFTLKIRSTKLEDSAMYFCASSEGVKGTHFGPGTRLTVT.

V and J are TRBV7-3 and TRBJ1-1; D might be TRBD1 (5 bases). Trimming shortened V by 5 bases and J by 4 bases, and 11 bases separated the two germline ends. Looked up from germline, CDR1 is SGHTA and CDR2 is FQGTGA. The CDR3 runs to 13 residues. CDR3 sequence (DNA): TGTGCCAGCAGCCCTCCCGGGGGCACTGAAGCTTTCTTT. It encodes CASSPPGGTEAFF.